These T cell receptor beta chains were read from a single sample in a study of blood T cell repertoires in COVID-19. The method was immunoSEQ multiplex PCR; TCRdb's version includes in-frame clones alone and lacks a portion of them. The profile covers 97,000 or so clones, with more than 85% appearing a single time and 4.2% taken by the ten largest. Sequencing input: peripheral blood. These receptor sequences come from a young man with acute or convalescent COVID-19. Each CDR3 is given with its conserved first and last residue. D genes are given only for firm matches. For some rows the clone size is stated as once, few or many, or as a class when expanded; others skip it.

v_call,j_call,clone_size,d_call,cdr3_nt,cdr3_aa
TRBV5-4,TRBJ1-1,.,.,TGTGCCAGCAGCTTGGATCGACTCACTGAAGCTTTCTTT,CASSLDRLTEAFF
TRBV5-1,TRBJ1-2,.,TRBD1,TGCGCCAGCAGTTCGGGACAGGGTATCTGGGGCTACACCTTC,CASSSGQGIWGYTF
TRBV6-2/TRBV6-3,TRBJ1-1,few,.,TGTGCCAGCAGTTCCCTCGGGACACCTGAGGGGAACACTGAAGCTTTCTTT,CASSSLGTPEGNTEAFF
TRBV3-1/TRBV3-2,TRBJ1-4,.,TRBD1,TGTGCCAGCAGCCACCAGATGGGACAGAGAAATGAAAAACTGTTTTTT,CASSHQMGQRNEKLFF
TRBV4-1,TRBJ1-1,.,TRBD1,TGCGCCAGCAGCTCGGGACAGGGGAAGTTCACTGAAGCTTTCTTT,CASSSGQGKFTEAFF
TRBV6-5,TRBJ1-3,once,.,TGTGCCACTTACAGAGGACTGGGAAACACCATATATTTT,CATYRGLGNTIYF
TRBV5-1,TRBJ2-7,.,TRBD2,TGCGCCAGCAGCTTGGAGCCTAGCGGGGGGTCATACGAGCAGTACTTC,CASSLEPSGGSYEQYF
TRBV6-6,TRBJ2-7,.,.,TGTGCCAGCAGCCCCAGGGATAGCTCCTACGAGCAGTACTTC,CASSPRDSSYEQYF
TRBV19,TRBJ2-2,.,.,TGTGCCAGTAGTAGCCGGGCCCCGGGGGCCGGGGAGCTGTTTTTT,CASSSRAPGAGELFF
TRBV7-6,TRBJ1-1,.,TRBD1,TGTGCCAGCAGCTTAACAGGGGCCACTGAAGCTTTCTTT,CASSLTGATEAFF
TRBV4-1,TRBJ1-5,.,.,TGCGCCAGCAGCCAAGGGCAGTATAGCAATCAGCCCCAGCATTTT,CASSQGQYSNQPQHF
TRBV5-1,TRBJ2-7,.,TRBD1,TGCGCCAGCACCCCCGTGGACAGGGGGCAGGAAGAGCAGTACTTC,CASTPVDRGQEEQYF
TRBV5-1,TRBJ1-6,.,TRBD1,TGCGCCAGCAGCTTGGTCGGACAGGGTTATTCACCCCTCCACTTT,CASSLVGQGYSPLHF
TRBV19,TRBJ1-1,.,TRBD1,TGTGCCAGCGATCCCAGGACAGGGCGAACTGAAGCTTTCTTT,CASDPRTGRTEAFF
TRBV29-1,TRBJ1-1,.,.,TGCAGCGTTGAAGATCAAACAGCCGAAGCTTTCTTT,CSVEDQTAEAFF
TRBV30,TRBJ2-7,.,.,TGTGCCTGGAGTGTAACCAGTTTCTCCTACGAGCAGTACTTC,CAWSVTSFSYEQYF
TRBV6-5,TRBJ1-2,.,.,TGTGCCAGCAGTTCAGGGTTGTATGGCTACACCTTC,CASSSGLYGYTF
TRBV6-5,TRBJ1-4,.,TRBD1,TGTGCCAGCAGTTACGGAGACAGGGGATCGGAAAAACTGTTTTTT,CASSYGDRGSEKLFF
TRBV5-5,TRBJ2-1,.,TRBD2,TGTGCCAGCAGCGTGGTAGGGGAGGCGGCGGGAGCGGTGACCAATGAGCAGTTCTTC,CASSVVGEAAGAVTNEQFF
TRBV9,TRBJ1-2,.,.,TGTGCCAGCAGCGTAAGATCGGGGCAGGGACAATTGGGTGGCTACACCTTC,CASSVRSGQGQLGGYTF
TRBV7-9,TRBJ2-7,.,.,TGTGCCAGCAGCTCCACAGGGACCAATCCCAAAGGGTCCTACGAGCAGTACTTC,CASSSTGTNPKGSYEQYF
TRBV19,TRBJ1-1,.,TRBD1,TGTGCCAGTAGTTACAGGGGAACGAGGAAGGGGGGTGAGGGGACTGAAGCTTTCTTT,CASSYRGTRKGGEGTEAFF
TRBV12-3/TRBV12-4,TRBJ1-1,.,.,TGTGCCAGCAGGGGGGGGTCAAACACTGAAGCTTTCTTT,CASRGGSNTEAFF
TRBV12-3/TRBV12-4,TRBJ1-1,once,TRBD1,TGTGCCAGCAGCCCGAGGGGGCCCTTTAGAGCTTTCTTT,CASSPRGPFRAFF
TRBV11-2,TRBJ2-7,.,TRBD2,TGTGCCAGCAGCTTACCAAGAGCGGGAGGGCCGACCTACGAGCAGTACTTC,CASSLPRAGGPTYEQYF
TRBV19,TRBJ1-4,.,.,TGTGCCAGTAGTATTACAACGGGGGTAGAAAAACTGTTTTTT,CASSITTGVEKLFF
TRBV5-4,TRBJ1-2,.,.,TGTGCCAGCAGCTTGCCAGGGGCGGTTAACTATGGCTACACCTTC,CASSLPGAVNYGYTF